The clone carrying this T cell receptor (beta chain) was counted only a few times. Its matching antigen is unknown. Time point in this sample: newly diagnosed GD, antithyroid drugs for less than 3 months. Making the TCR library involved RNA that had been extracted from PBMCs. The authors diagnosed Graves' disease using American Thyroid Association guidelines. Arm-PCR of CDR3 regions and iRepertoire HTBI primers were the basis on which TCR beta libraries were built. TCRdb re-called the multiplex PCR reads with MiXCR, one entry per CDR3 protein. The repertoire includes over 500,000 distinct CDR3 sequences, around 17% of them detected once, and under 20% sits in the top ten. Germline lookup yields CDR1 SNHLY and CDR2 FYNNEI. The CDR3 sequence is 17 residues long. Trimming shortened V by 7 bases and J by 0 bases, and 20 bases separated the two germline ends. This entry is derived from a study of regulatory T cells in long-lasting Graves disease.

Findings of the study overall: Segments TRBV28, TRBJ1-2 and TRBJ2-5 showed preferential usage in persistent disease.

The sample was also reused in another study, on T cells in Graves' hyperthyroidism and ophthalmopathy. As reported in that work: With the HTBI primer set, the TCR CDR3 went through a first round of RT-PCR.

The V and J genes are TRBV2 and TRBJ2-3; a weak D match, TRBD2 (7 bases). The source was peripheral blood mononuclear cells (PBMCs), collected at new diagnosis, from a patient treated with antithyroid drugs. This sequence originates from a woman aged 25 to 39 with Graves disease. CDR3 in amino acids: CASNGGGSGMSTDTQYF. The CDR3 DNA is TGTGCCAGCAACGGGGGCGGGAGCGGGATGAGCACAGATACGCAGTATTTT.